A single sample is the source of the 23 T cell receptor beta chains below, sequenced in a study of regulatory T cells. Findings and limits, study-wide: Hydrophobic residues at CDR3 positions 6 and 7 were enriched in conventional CD4+ T cells of CD3G-deficient patients.

Antigens for these TCRs are unknown. The PCR used 52 TRBV and 13 TRBJ primers. The table came from immunoSEQ multiplex PCR; TCRdb's copy has only in-frame clones and leaves some out. This table holds 25,000 or so clones, more than 70% found once. Specimen: conventional CD4+ T cells sorted from blood. Every receptor here comes from a child younger than 18 with CD3G deficiency.

Of note for this clone: Other DNA variants within this sample encode the same CDR3. V and J are TRBV7-8 and TRBJ2-5; D unclear. Germline loops: CDR1 SGHVS, CDR2 FQNEAQ. V was shortened by 5 bases and J by 1 base, with 11 bases between the two germline ends. The CDR3 has 14 residues. CDR3 region: CASSLGRFQETQYF. For the CDR3, the DNA is TGTGCCAGCAGCCTCGGACGGTTCCAAGAGACCCAGTACTTC.

This clone came up a few times. The rearrangement joins TRBV19 to TRBJ1-2; 8 bases line up with TRBD1. The CDR3 is made up of 13 amino acids. Germline loops: CDR1 LNHDA, CDR2 SQIVND (reference sequence). The trim removed 3 bases at V and 7 bases at J, leaving 4 bases unmatched. CDR3 residues: CASSIGQGGGYTF. CDR3 nucleotides: TGTGCCAGTAGTATTGGACAGGGTGGTGGCTACACCTTC.

The chain couples TRBV28 to TRBJ1-1; D is unresolved. Per the germline V gene, CDR1 is MDHEN and CDR2 is SYDVKM. The germline V and J ends were trimmed by 3 bases and 4 bases, with 12 bases remaining between them. The CDR3 sequence is 14 residues long. The CDR3 region is CASSFAGERTEAFF. In DNA form, the CDR3 reads TGTGCCAGCAGTTTTGCAGGCGAGCGCACTGAAGCTTTCTTT.

V is TRBV27 and J is TRBJ1-1; D unresolved. The CDR3 contains 11 residues. The ends were cut back, 8 bases at V and 4 bases at J, with 8 bases in the middle. Germline V lookup: CDR1 MNHEY, CDR2 SMNVEV (reference sequence). In nucleotides, the CDR3 is TGTGCCAGCGGTTCCTCCACTGAAGCTTTCTTT. Translating it yields CASGSSTEAFF.

The CDR3 is CASSHGVHNEQFF. As DNA, the CDR3 is TGTGCCAGCTCACACGGGGTGCACAATGAGCAGTTCTTC. The V and J genes are TRBV18 and TRBJ2-1; D possibly corresponds to TRBD2 (5 bases). From germline, CDR1 is KGHSH and CDR2 LQKENI. The length of the CDR3 is 13 residues. V dropped 4 bases and J dropped 5 bases, with 9 bases sitting between them.

The V and J genes are TRBV7-9 and TRBJ1-1; no clear D gene. CDR1 and CDR2 (germline): SEHNR, FQNEAQ (reference sequence). CDR3 length: 14 amino acids. Trimming pared 5 bases from V and 3 bases from J, leaving 13 bases between. The CDR3 here is CASSELRGDTEAFF. DNA for the CDR3: TGTGCCAGCAGCGAACTACGGGGAGACACTGAAGCTTTCTTT.

This chain joins TRBV5-1 and TRBJ1-1; D is unclear. CDR3 length: 14 residues. V shed 0 bases and J shed 4 bases, with 10 bases lying between them. The germline gives CDR1 SGHRS, CDR2 YFSETQ. The CDR3 protein is CASSLAAGSTEAFF. CDR3 DNA: TGCGCCAGCAGCTTGGCAGCGGGAAGCACTGAAGCTTTCTTT.

The chain carries TRBV6-1 and TRBJ2-3; a weak D match, TRBD2 (7 bases). In germline, CDR1 is MNHNS, CDR2 SASEGT. Trimming took off 6 bases at V and 2 bases at J, with 12 bases between the two ends. The CDR3 runs 14 residues. CDR3 sequence (DNA): TGTGCCAGCAGAAGGGGGGGGAACACAGATACGCAGTATTTT. Residues: CASRRGGNTDTQYF.

V usage is TRBV5-1 and J usage is TRBJ2-2; 10 bases are shared with TRBD2. CDR1 and CDR2 (germline): SGHRS, YFSETQ. CDR3 length: 17 residues. After removal of 2 bases from V and 7 bases from J, the junction contained 11 bases not matched to a gene. CDR3 coding DNA: TGCGCCAGCAGCTTCGGAGCGGGAGGGCCGAAGGACGGGGAGCTGTTTTTT. Translated, it gives CASSFGAGGPKDGELFF.

The chain is built from TRBV5-1 and TRBJ1-1; no firm D call. CDR1 is SGHRS and CDR2 is YFSETQ in the germline V gene. V gave up 0 bases and J gave up 0 bases, with 12 bases separating them. CDR3 length: 16 residues. The CDR3: CASSLGLGRMNTEAFF. The CDR3 nucleotides are TGCGCCAGCAGCTTGGGGCTCGGGAGGATGAACACTGAAGCTTTCTTT.

The chain recombines TRBV7-9 with TRBJ2-5; the match to TRBD1 covers 7 bases. The CDR3 runs to 15 residues. Trimming cost V 2 bases and J 1 base; bases outside gene matches: 4. Per germline, CDR1 SEHNR and CDR2 FQNEAQ (reference sequence). The CDR3 protein is CASSLRNRGQETQYF. In DNA, the CDR3 is TGTGCCAGCAGCTTACGTAACAGGGGCCAAGAGACCCAGTACTTC.

The chain combines TRBV28 with TRBJ2-7; 12 nucleotides match TRBD2. The CDR3 is 15 amino acids. Germline CDR1 is MDHEN and CDR2 is SYDVKM. V lost 4 bases, J lost 3 bases, and 4 bases stayed unmatched. The CDR3 DNA is TGTGCCAGCAGTTCGGGACTAGCGGGCTTCTACGAGCAGTACTTC. This codes for CASSSGLAGFYEQYF.

V is TRBV28 and J is TRBJ2-6; no definite D call. Germline lookup yields CDR1 MDHEN and CDR2 SYDVKM. This CDR3 comprises 13 residues. V lost 1 base and J 2 bases, leaving 0 bases between the germline ends. CDR3 DNA: TGTGCCAGCAGTTTATCTGGGGCCAACGTCCTGACTTTC. It codes for CASSLSGANVLTF.

This chain uses TRBV7-9 with TRBJ2-5, with D perhaps TRBD2 (5 bases). Trimming removed 5 bases at V and 1 base at J, with 14 bases between. Germline loops: CDR1 SEHNR, CDR2 FQNEAQ (reference sequence). This CDR3 spans 15 amino acids. The CDR3 loop reads CASSLHASPQETQYF. CDR3 in DNA: TGTGCCAGCAGCCTACACGCTAGCCCCCAAGAGACCCAGTACTTC.

This chain connects TRBV10-3 to TRBJ2-1, with 9 bases fitting TRBD2. Trimming cost V 10 bases and J 13 bases; bases outside gene matches: 11. Looked up from germline, CDR1 is ENHRY and CDR2 is SYGVKD. The CDR3 runs 12 residues. CDR3 amino acids: CATGLAPEVQFF. CDR3 nucleotides: TGTGCCACGGGACTAGCCCCGGAGGTACAGTTCTTC.

This rearrangement joins TRBV14 to TRBJ2-3; tentative D call: TRBD2 (5 bases). Germline lookup yields CDR1 SGHDN and CDR2 FVKESK. Trimming took off 4 bases at V and 4 bases at J, with 12 bases between the two ends. The CDR3 loop spans 14 amino acids. DNA for the CDR3: TGTGCCAGCAGCCTTGGACCTAGCCCAGATACGCAGTATTTT. As protein: CASSLGPSPDTQYF.

The rearrangement joins TRBV4-2 to TRBJ2-7; TRBD2 agrees at 13 bases. V trimming: 0 bases; J trimming: 3 bases; junction bases outside the gene matches: 5. This CDR3 has 17 residues. Germline CDR1 LGHNA, CDR2 YNFKEQ. CDR3 sequence (DNA): TGTGCCAGCAGCCAAGAGGCCGGGACTAGCGGGATCTACGAGCAGTACTTC. Its protein is CASSQEAGTSGIYEQYF.

The rearrangement uses TRBV21-1 and TRBJ1-5. TRBV21-1 is a pseudogene locus. The CDR3 contains 13 residues. CDR3 region: CASSKVRYQPQHF. The CDR3 nucleotides read TGTGCCAGCAGCAAAGTGAGATATCAGCCCCAGCATTTT.

The CDR3 sequence is CASSLTGRGEQYF. The CDR3 DNA reads TGTGCCAGCAGCTTGACAGGGAGGGGCGAGCAGTACTTC. The J gene is TRBJ2-7, the V gene TRBV7-6; D may match TRBD1 or TRBD2 (7 bases each). Germline V CDR1 and CDR2: SGHVS, FNYEAQ. Trimming pared 3 bases from V and 6 bases from J, leaving 12 bases between. The CDR3 totals 13 residues.

The chain links TRBV6-1 to TRBJ1-1; a possible D gene is TRBD1 (5 bases). This CDR3 has 13 residues. CDR1 and CDR2 from the germline V gene are MNHNS and SASEGT. V lost 1 base, J lost 9 bases, and 12 bases lay in between. Here the CDR3 reads CASSEGLGLKAFF. The CDR3 coding sequence is TGTGCCAGCAGTGAAGGTCTGGGACTAAAAGCTTTCTTT.

The genes are TRBV5-1 and TRBJ2-5, with D maybe TRBD2 (6 bases). CDR3 length equals 13 residues. Per germline, CDR1 SGHRS and CDR2 YFSETQ. Trimming shortened V by 2 bases and J by 5 bases, and 10 bases separated the two germline ends. Written as DNA, the CDR3 is TGCGCCAGCAGCTTAACTAGCCGGGAGACCCAGTACTTC. Amino acid sequence: CASSLTSRETQYF.

This chain links TRBV6-1 with TRBJ2-1; possibly TRBD1 for D (6 bases). In germline, CDR1 is MNHNS, CDR2 SASEGT. The CDR3 is 15 amino acids. Trimming stripped 4 bases from V and 4 bases from J, with 14 bases between. The CDR3 region has the DNA TGTGCCAGCAGTGGCAGGACAGAGAGGTACAATGAGCAGTTCTTC. Its protein is CASSGRTERYNEQFF.

This rearrangement joins TRBV4-3 to TRBJ2-7; no clear D gene. The germline gives CDR1 LGHNA, CDR2 YSLEER. The CDR3 is 16 residues long. Trimming took 0 bases from V and 3 from J, leaving 15 bases between them. The CDR3 DNA follows: TGCGCCAGCAGCCAAGACTGGCCGGAGAGAGGCTACGAGCAGTACTTC. It yields the protein CASSQDWPERGYEQYF.